The 14 T cell receptor beta chains presented below share a single source sample, sequenced in a study of shared clonotypes between healthy human individuals. Profiled with immunoSEQ multiplex PCR; TCRdb holds only in-frame clones, not every one. The profile shows approximately 1.1 million clones, 70% to 80% of them singletons. The source material was memory CD4+ T cells from PBMCs. Specified subset: CD45RA-negative fraction. Receptor source: a young man in good health. Some clones in this sample may be carry-over from other donors' samples.

The CDR3 nucleotides read TGCGCCAGCAGCCCCGAGTCAGGGAGCTACAATGAGCAGTTCTTC. Translation: CASSPESGSYNEQFF. V usage is TRBV5-1 and J usage is TRBJ2-1; possibly TRBD1 or TRBD2 for D (5 bases each). Trimming took off 4 bases at V and 3 bases at J, with 14 bases between the two ends. Germline values: CDR1 SGHRS, CDR2 YFSETQ. This CDR3 comprises 15 residues.

This chain connects TRBV11-2 to TRBJ2-1; 8 bases line up with TRBD2. After removal of 5 bases from V and 2 bases from J, the junction contained 11 bases not matched to a gene. The CDR3 totals 17 residues. Germline values: CDR1 SGHAT, CDR2 FQNNGV. CDR3 coding DNA: TGTGCCAGCAGCCTAAGCGGGAGTAATCACGCCTACAATGAGCAGTTCTTC. It is translated as CASSLSGSNHAYNEQFF.

This chain joins TRBV29-1 and TRBJ2-7, with 9 bases that match TRBD2. CDR3 length equals 13 residues. V was clipped by 5 bases and J by 2 bases; unmatched bases: 4. Germline V CDR1 and CDR2: SQVTM, ANQGSEA. The CDR3 is CSVRLAETYEQYF. In DNA, the CDR3 is TGCAGCGTTCGACTAGCGGAGACCTACGAGCAGTACTTC.

The CDR3 sequence is CASSPLAGAYNEQFF. The CDR3 region has the DNA TGTGCCAGCAGCCCTCTAGCGGGGGCATACAATGAGCAGTTCTTC. The V call is TRBV6-5, the J call TRBJ2-1, with TRBD2 identical over 10 bases. After removal of 6 bases from V and 4 bases from J, the junction contained 6 bases not matched to a gene. Germline V gene lookup returns CDR1 MNHEY and CDR2 SVGAGI. CDR3 length equals 15 residues.

This clone was seen a few times. This chain uses TRBV5-8 with TRBJ1-1; the D is unclear. Trimming took 5 bases from V and 6 from J, leaving 17 bases between them. CDR1 is SGHTS, CDR2 YDEGEE, per germline. This CDR3 is built from 14 residues. DNA of the CDR3: TGTGCCAGCAGACCGGATCACCTTATCGCTGAAGCTTTCTTT. It specifies CASRPDHLIAEAFF.

The chain joins TRBV6-6 to TRBJ1-4, with a weak D call TRBD1 (6 bases). The CDR3 contains 16 residues. Trimming took off 2 bases at V and 1 base at J, with 11 bases between the two ends. Germline loops: CDR1 MNHNY, CDR2 SVGAGI (reference sequence). The CDR3, as DNA: TGTGCCAGCAGTTACATAGGGGGGGTAACTAATGAAAAACTGTTTTTT. This encodes CASSYIGGVTNEKLFF.

This clone was recorded only once. V and J are TRBV5-4 and TRBJ2-7; no definite D call. V was cut by 2 bases and J by 0 bases, with 9 bases left in between. The CDR3 contains 14 residues. Germline CDR1 and CDR2: SGHNT and YYREEE (reference sequence). In nucleotides, the CDR3 is TGTGCCAGCAGCTTCACACTGAGCTCCTACGAGCAGTACTTC. As protein: CASSFTLSSYEQYF.

The chain is built from TRBV7-8 and TRBJ1-1, with TRBD1 as a possible D gene (5 bases). This CDR3 is built from 14 residues. Germline CDR1 and CDR2: SGHVS and FQNEAQ. V was cut by 3 bases and J by 4 bases, with 12 bases left in between. CDR3 amino acids: CASSFFDSTTEAFF. CDR3 in DNA: TGTGCCAGCAGCTTCTTCGACAGCACCACTGAAGCTTTCTTT. Drawing the rest from reference TRBV7-8 and TRBJ1-1, the complete variable domain is GAGVSQSPRYKVAKRGQDVALRCDPISGHVSLFWYQQALGQGPEFLTYFQNEAQLDKSGLPSDRFFAERPEGSVSTLKIQRTQQEDSAVYLCASSFFDSTTEAFFGQGTRLTVV.

The rearrangement uses TRBV6-5 and TRBJ2-6; 9 bases map to TRBD2. V dropped 2 bases and J dropped 13; count of bases not matched to a gene: 9. CDR1 is MNHEY and CDR2 is SVGAGI in the germline V gene. This CDR3 is built from 15 residues. CDR3 in DNA: TGTGCCAGCAGTTACCTGGCTAGCGGGAATACGGTCCTGACTTTC. It is translated as CASSYLASGNTVLTF.

This clone appeared a few times. The chain combines TRBV6-1 with TRBJ1-3; D remains ambiguous. Trimming took off 2 bases at V and 12 bases at J, with 11 bases between the two ends. Per the germline V gene, CDR1 is MNHNS and CDR2 is SASEGT. This CDR3 is built from 12 residues. CDR3 in amino acids: CASSEIGSVIYF. As DNA, the CDR3 is TGTGCCAGCAGTGAAATTGGCTCAGTCATATATTTT.

The V call is TRBV28, the J call TRBJ1-5; 9 nucleotides match TRBD1. The V gene's germline CDR1 is MDHEN and CDR2 SYDVKM. With V trimmed by 4 bases and J by 6 bases, 10 bases remained unmatched. This CDR3 has 16 amino acids. The CDR3 nucleotides are TGTGCCAGCAGTTCTCTATCGGGACAGGGCGGTCAGCCCCAGCATTTT. The encoded protein is CASSSLSGQGGQPQHF.

V is TRBV9 and J is TRBJ2-3, with D possibly matching TRBD2 (5 bases). Trimming left V 3 bases short and J 2 bases short, with 13 bases between. The CDR3 runs 15 residues. Germline V gene sequence: CDR1 SGDLS, CDR2 YYNGEE. The CDR3 is CASSDRERNTDTQYF. In nucleotides, the CDR3 is TGTGCCAGCAGCGATCGTGAGCGGAACACAGATACGCAGTATTTT.

The chain combines TRBV5-4 with TRBJ1-2, with 7 bases identical to TRBD1. From germline, CDR1 is SGHNT and CDR2 YYREEE (reference sequence). V shed 2 bases and J 3 bases; nucleotides not matched to a gene: 1. The CDR3 is made up of 13 amino acids. This chain's CDR3 is CASSLDRDYGYTF. As DNA, the CDR3 is TGTGCCAGCAGCTTAGACAGGGACTATGGCTACACCTTC.

The chain uses TRBV30 and TRBJ1-5; unclear D gene. V was cut by 5 bases and J by 2 bases, with 10 bases left in between. The length of the CDR3 is 13 residues. Germline loops: CDR1 GTSNPN, CDR2 SVGIG (reference sequence). The CDR3 loop reads CAWGNGGNQPQHF. The CDR3 region has the DNA TGTGCCTGGGGCAACGGTGGCAATCAGCCCCAGCATTTT.